Below, 19 T cell receptor beta chains from the same sample are listed, as sequenced in a study of identical twins. TCRdb ran MiXCR on the 5' RACE reads and lists one entry per CDR3 protein. This table has 150,000 or so distinct CDR3 sequences, roughly 3.5% appearing once. The specimen sequenced was memory T cells sorted from blood. The source of these receptors is a man between 18 and 29 years old in good health.

Only a few counts were recorded for this clonotype. The gene calls are TRBV14 and TRBJ2-5; 10 bases align to TRBD1. This CDR3 has 15 residues. Trimming took 3 bases from V and 3 from J; bases not matched to a gene: 4. Germline V gene data show CDR1 as SGHDN and CDR2 as FVKESK. CDR3 region: CASSHLGQGKETQYF. DNA of the CDR3: TGTGCCAGCAGCCACCTGGGACAGGGGAAAGAGACCCAGTACTTC.

Ten or more counts support this clonotype. The chain uses TRBV18 and TRBJ1-5; possible D gene TRBD1, 6 bases. This CDR3 is built from 16 residues. Germline V gene sequence: CDR1 KGHSH, CDR2 LQKENI. Trimming took 2 bases from V and 5 from J, leaving 16 bases between them. In nucleotides, the CDR3 is TGTGCCAGCTCACCATTAGGCCCACAGGGCGATCAGCCCCAGCATTTT. This codes for CASSPLGPQGDQPQHF.

This clonotype was seen ten or more times. The V call is TRBV20-1, the J call TRBJ1-6; D is possibly TRBD1 (5 bases). The V gene lost 0 bases and the J gene lost 0 bases, with 15 bases spanning the gap. Germline V gene sequence: CDR1 DFQATT, CDR2 SNEGSKA (reference sequence). This CDR3 has 18 amino acids. CDR3 DNA: TGCAGTGCTAGAGATCTAGGGCAGGGAGGCTCCTATAATTCACCCCTCCACTTT. This sequence encodes CSARDLGQGGSYNSPLHF.

This clonotype was observed many times. The chain has TRBV12-3 or TRBV12-4 and TRBJ2-7; no firm D call. V gave up 3 bases and J gave up 4 bases, with 10 bases separating them. The CDR3 length is 13 residues. CDR3 nucleotide sequence: TGTGCCAGCAGTTTGGGCCGGCATTACGAGCAGTACGTC. Amino acids: CASSLGRHYEQYV.

In this sample, this clonotype turned up many times. The chain combines TRBV6-1 with TRBJ2-5, with a tentative D call TRBD2 (6 bases). CDR1 is MNHNS and CDR2 is SASEGT in the germline V gene. This CDR3 has 14 amino acids. V was cut by 6 bases and J by 4 bases, with 15 bases left in between. The CDR3 region has the DNA TGTGCCAGCAGCACCGGGAGCTCTGGAGAGACCCAGTACTTC. It encodes CASSTGSSGETQYF.

This clonotype was observed many times. The chain uses TRBV20-1 and TRBJ2-5; D might be TRBD1 (5 bases). Looked up from germline, CDR1 is DFQATT and CDR2 is SNEGSKA (reference sequence). Trimming took 5 bases from V and 5 from J, leaving 18 bases between them. CDR3 length: 14 amino acids. Here the CDR3 reads CSAVRGVGTETQYF. CDR3 nucleotides: TGCAGTGCTGTTAGGGGTGTGGGTACGGAGACCCAGTACTTC.

This clonotype was seen repeatedly, ten times or more. V gene TRBV10-3 combines with J gene TRBJ1-5, with TRBD1 as a possible D gene (5 bases). The CDR3 has 12 amino acids. V lost 10 bases, J lost 4 bases, and 11 bases lay in between. Germline-derived CDR1 and CDR2 are ENHRY and SYGVKD. The CDR3 loop reads CATGPRNQPQHF. The DNA of the CDR3 is TGTGCCACGGGACCAAGAAATCAGCCCCAGCATTTT.

Many counts were recorded for this clonotype. CDR3 residues: CASSSGWTFYNEQFF. The CDR3 DNA sequence: TGTGCCAGCAGCTCAGGATGGACTTTCTACAATGAGCAGTTCTTC. The chain is built from TRBV7-2 and TRBJ2-1; TRBD2 might be the D (5 bases). The ends were cut back, 4 bases at V and 3 bases at J, with 13 bases in the middle. Germline V gene lookup returns CDR1 SGHTA and CDR2 FQGNSA. CDR3 length: 15 amino acids.

This clonotype was detected ten times or more. CDR3 in amino acids: CASSYSGTSGFTDTQYF. Written as DNA, the CDR3 is TGTGCCAGCAGCTACTCCGGGACTAGCGGCTTCACAGATACGCAGTATTTT. J is TRBJ2-3 and V is TRBV11-1; TRBD2 matches 11 bases. The CDR3 has 17 residues. V dropped 4 bases and J dropped 2; count of bases not matched to a gene: 8. CDR1 is SGHAT and CDR2 is FQDESV in the germline V gene (reference sequence).

Ten or more counts support this clonotype. The chain joins TRBV27 to TRBJ2-1, with D maybe TRBD1 (5 bases). The length of the CDR3 is 13 residues. V was trimmed by 4 bases and J by 6 bases, leaving 10 bases between them. Germline CDR1 reads MNHEY; CDR2 reads SMNVEV (reference sequence). Here the CDR3 reads CASSWGLLNEQFF. CDR3 bases: TGTGCCAGCAGTTGGGGCCTACTCAATGAGCAGTTCTTC.

The rearrangement uses TRBV20-1 and TRBJ2-7; TRBD2 agrees at 10 bases. The junction had 4 bases not matched to a gene; V was cut back by 0 bases and J by 2 bases. Per germline, CDR1 DFQATT and CDR2 SNEGSKA (reference sequence). The CDR3 is 15 residues long. In nucleotides, the CDR3 is TGCAGTGCTAGAGATTCTACTAGCGGGGCCTACGAGCAGTACTTC. This encodes CSARDSTSGAYEQYF.

Ten or more counts support this clonotype. The chain links TRBV11-2 to TRBJ1-1; D not certain. V was clipped by 5 bases and J by 11 bases, with 15 bases between them. Germline lookup yields CDR1 SGHAT and CDR2 FQNNGV. This CDR3 is built from 12 residues. The CDR3 DNA sequence: TGTGCCAGCAGCCATGGCCCTGAGATGGCTTTCTTT. Translating it yields CASSHGPEMAFF.

This clonotype has ten or more counts. The chain combines TRBV5-1 with TRBJ1-1, with a weak D call TRBD1 (5 bases). With 4 bases removed from V and 1 base from J, the gap between germline ends came to 11 bases. Per the germline V gene, CDR1 is SGHRS and CDR2 is YFSETQ. This CDR3 has 14 amino acids. DNA for the CDR3: TGCGCCAGCAGCCAAGGTACAGGGAACACTGAAGCTTTCTTT. Its protein product is CASSQGTGNTEAFF. The complete variable domain, with remaining parts taken from reference TRBV5-1 and TRBJ1-1, reads KAGVTQTPRYLIKTRGQQVTLSCSPISGHRSVSWYQQTPGQGLQFLFEYFSETQRNKGNFPGRFSGRQFSNSRSEMNVSTLELGDSALYLCASSQGTGNTEAFFGQGTRLTVV.

This clonotype has at least ten counts. The chain carries TRBV12-3 or TRBV12-4 and TRBJ1-5; possibly TRBD1 for D (5 bases). The CDR3 loop spans 15 amino acids. Trimming stripped 6 bases from V and 2 bases from J, with 14 bases between. The CDR3 nucleotides are TGTGCCAGCAGGCCGGGCACAGGTGGCAATCAGCCCCAGCATTTT. Translation gives CASRPGTGGNQPQHF.

Ten or more counts support this clonotype. This chain uses TRBV27 with TRBJ1-5; 7 nucleotides agree with TRBD1. Germline V gene sequence: CDR1 MNHEY, CDR2 SMNVEV (reference sequence). CDR3 size: 15 residues. Trimming removed 7 bases from V and 6 bases from J; junction bases left unmatched: 12. The CDR3 loop is CASNPGQLFSQPQHF. CDR3 DNA sequence: TGTGCCAGCAATCCGGGACAGCTTTTCTCTCAGCCCCAGCATTTT.

This clonotype appeared many times. The V and J genes are TRBV5-4 and TRBJ2-1; 7 bases line up with TRBD2. Unmatched junction bases numbered 4, after V lost 0 bases and J lost 1 base. CDR1 and CDR2 from the germline V gene are SGHNT and YYREEE (reference sequence). The CDR3 has 16 amino acids. CDR3 amino acids: CASSLGGSPSYNEQFF. The CDR3 nucleotides read TGTGCCAGCAGCTTGGGCGGGAGTCCGTCCTACAATGAGCAGTTCTTC.

This clonotype was recorded at least ten times. This chain joins TRBV3-1 and TRBJ1-5; D not resolved. This CDR3 is 14 amino acids long. Germline CDR1 is LGHDT and CDR2 is YNNKEL (reference sequence). Trimming left V 0 bases short and J 8 bases short, with 11 bases between. The CDR3 region has the DNA TGTGCCAGCAGCCAAGATCGCTTGAGTAAGCCCCAGCATTTT. Its translation is CASSQDRLSKPQHF.

This clonotype was seen at least ten times. The chain recombines TRBV7-8 with TRBJ2-7, with D possibly being TRBD1 (6 bases). CDR3 size: 15 residues. The germline V and J ends were trimmed by 5 bases and 0 bases, with 14 bases remaining between them. The germline V gene encodes CDR1 SGHVS and CDR2 FQNEAQ. The CDR3 nucleotides are TGTGCCAGCAGCCCTAACAGGGTCCCCTCCTACGAGCAGTACTTC. It codes for CASSPNRVPSYEQYF.

In its sample, this clonotype was seen many times. The V call is TRBV10-3, the J call TRBJ2-2; TRBD2 matches at 7 bases. V was clipped by 4 bases and J by 0 bases; unmatched bases: 11. The CDR3 has 18 amino acids. The germline CDR1 and CDR2 sequences are ENHRY and SYGVKD. CDR3 amino acids: CAISALTLRGSNTGELFF. CDR3 nucleotides: TGTGCCATCAGTGCCCTCACCTTGCGGGGGTCGAACACCGGGGAGCTGTTTTTT.